The clone carrying this T cell receptor (beta chain) has a count of ten or more. Sequencing of 15-18 subjects in each run yielded over 190 million TCR-beta sequences. TCRdb re-derived calls from the 5' RACE reads in MiXCR, one entry per CDR3 protein. In the table there are fewer than 35,000 distinct CDR3 sequences, 4.6% of which are singletons. These data originate in a study of neurological immune-mediated disorders. This CDR3 has 14 amino acids. Per the germline V gene, CDR1 is SGHRS and CDR2 is YFSETQ. Between the trimmed V and J ends, which lost 4 bases and 9 bases, there was a span of 19 bases. The sequence derives from a man aged 18 to 35 in good health. Sequencing used PBMCs. The genes are TRBV5-1 and TRBJ1-2; no reliable D call. The CDR3 nucleotides read TGCGCCAGCAGCCCGGATGGGGAGCAGTATAGCTACACCTTC. Translated, it gives CASSPDGEQYSYTF.